This TCR beta chain was retrieved from a study of T cell clonality in common variable immunodeficiency. The length of the CDR3 is 13 residues. Trimming shortened V by 3 bases and J by 5 bases, and 11 bases separated the two germline ends. Germline CDR1 and CDR2: SGHKS and YYEKEE (reference sequence). Some clones are missing from TCRdb's copy, which holds only in-frame ones; the method was immunoSEQ multiplex PCR. This sample carries 50,000 to 65,000 clones, none of them present only once. Regarding the study as a whole: Fewer TCRbeta clones were shared among CVID subjects than controls.

This clone was picked up many times. Its specificity is unknown. The read halts 3 residues ahead of the CDR3 end, with the missing end drawn from the germline J gene. J is TRBJ1-2 and V is TRBV5-5; D possibly corresponds to TRBD1 (6 bases). The receptor was isolated from a person aged 18 to 69 in good health. The specimen sequenced was peripheral blood mononuclear cells. The CDR3 DNA, read in part, is TGTGCCAGCAGCTCACAGGGAGATTATGGC. Protein sequence: CASSSQGDYG. The whole CDR3 region reads CASSSQGDYGYTF.